This T cell receptor (beta chain) emerged from a study of cytomegalovirus exposure and HLA in healthy donors. PCR amplification relied on 60 Vbeta primers (plus 13 Jbeta primers). Only in-frame clones appear in the TCRdb table, and some are missing; sequencing was by immunoSEQ multiplex PCR. The sample yields about 140,000 clones, around 73% seen once. With regard to this clone: The CDR3 carries no conserved terminal phenylalanine or tryptophan, so it likely arises from a read error. The DNA is left out, because the CDR3 cannot be placed on it with certainty; the CDR3 is given as TCRdb lists it.

With termini counted, the CDR3 has 13 amino acids. Per germline, CDR1 SGHDN and CDR2 FVKESK. Sequenced input: PBMCs. The TCR comes from a female donor in good health and CMV-seronegative. V gene TRBV14 combines with J gene TRBJ2-7; the table's D call TRBD2 went unverified against the DNA. The chain's CDR3 is CASSQEVRGGVPI.